The T cell receptor (beta chain) described here comes from a study of T cell responses to AZD1222 COVID-19 vaccine. The study, taken as a whole, reports: Baseline seropositives among AZD1222 recipients totaled only five or six. Reports indicate that nearly half of spike-specific TCRs are directed at unmutated variant regions. Donors in the cohort were predominantly white British and more often female, and clonal diversity was possibly underestimated. Following two doses of AZD1222, Spike-specific TCR breadth and depth rose.

A note on this clone: Antigen unknown.

Trimming stripped 4 bases from V and 2 bases from J, with 13 bases between. CDR3 size: 15 residues. Germline CDR1 is KGHSH and CDR2 is LQKENI. Sequenced by immunoSEQ multiplex PCR; TCRdb stores in-frame clones only, minus some. Among some 150,000 clones listed, 70% to 90% were seen once. The sequence came from an adult who received the AZD1222 COVID-19 vaccine. The chain joins TRBV18 to TRBJ2-3; tentative D call: TRBD1 (5 bases). The sample was peripheral blood, taken 28 days after the second AZD1222 dose. The CDR3 loop reads CASSQGLEVTDTQYF. In DNA, the CDR3 is TGTGCCAGCTCACAGGGGCTAGAGGTCACAGATACGCAGTATTTT. Complete variable domain (other parts from reference TRBV18 and TRBJ2-3): NAGVMQNPRHLVRRRGQEARLRCSPMKGHSHVYWYRQLPEEGLKFMVYLQKENIIDESGMPKERFSAEFPKEGPSILRIQQVVRGDSAAYFCASSQGLEVTDTQYFGPGTRLTVL.